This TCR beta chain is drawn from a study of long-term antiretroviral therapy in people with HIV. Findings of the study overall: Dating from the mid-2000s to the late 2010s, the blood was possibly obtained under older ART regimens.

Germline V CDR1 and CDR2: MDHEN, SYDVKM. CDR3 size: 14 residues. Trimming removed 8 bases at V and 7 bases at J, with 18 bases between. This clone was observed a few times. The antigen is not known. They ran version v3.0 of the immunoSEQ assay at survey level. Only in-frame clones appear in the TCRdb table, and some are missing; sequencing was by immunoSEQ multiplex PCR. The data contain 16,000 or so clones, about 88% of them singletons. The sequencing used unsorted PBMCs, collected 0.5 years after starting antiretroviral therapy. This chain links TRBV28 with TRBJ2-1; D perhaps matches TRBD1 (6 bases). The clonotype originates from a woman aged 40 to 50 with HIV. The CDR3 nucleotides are TGTGCCAGCGCTGGGAAGGGGGATATTAATGAGCAGTTCTTC. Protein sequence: CASAGKGDINEQFF.